Sequencing of this T cell receptor beta chain was carried out in a study of CD8 T cells in cerebrospinal fluid in Alzheimer's disease. General study findings and limits: Compared with controls, mild cognitive impairment or Alzheimer's disease patients showed higher maximum CSF clone percentages.

CDR3 length equals 13 residues. The germline gives CDR1 MNHNY, CDR2 SVGAGI (reference sequence). Frequency places this clonotype as medium-sized (0.01 to 0.1%). The target antigen is unknown. Parkinson's disease patients served as a neurodegenerative disease comparison group. Neurodegeneration in patients was confirmed with biomarkers including neurofilament, amyloid-beta and tau. Using the 10x single-cell sequencing reads, TCRdb records one entry per CDR3 protein without DNA. The data include 600 to 950 distinct CDR3 sequences; the top ten clones carry 10% to 15%. This TCR was sampled from a human donor with Parkinson's disease. The source material was cerebrospinal fluid. J is TRBJ1-1 and V is TRBV6-6; the TCRdb D gene call, TRBD1, has no DNA to confirm it. The CDR3 sequence: CASSDGQNTEAFF.